The source of this T cell receptor beta chain is a study of regulatory T cells in long-lasting Graves disease listed by TCRdb under 2021. Context from the whole study: Persistent Graves' disease meant more than 5 years of antithyroid drug treatment with TSH receptor autoantibodies that stayed positive. Persistent Graves' disease patients were compared with newly diagnosed Graves' disease patients by peripheral blood TCR sequencing and RNA sequencing. Persistent Graves' disease patients in the clinical cohort had taken antithyroid drugs for roughly 10 years on average. A total of 35 or so samples were covered by TCR sequencing, comprising 13 persistent and around 20 newly diagnosed Graves' disease patients. The study was registered as a clinical trial and conducted in China.

To prepare the library, multiplex PCR was applied. The listed sequencing device is Illumina HiSeq 4000. TCR beta libraries were built with iRepertoire HTBI primers and Arm-PCR amplification of CDR3 regions. Gel purification was performed on PCR products prior to sequencing. From the authors' description of their analysis: A total of around 66 TRBV and 14 TRBJ segments were identified across samples and were used for gene usage analysis of CDR3 amino acid clonotypes. COPE and FqMerger were used to merge the filtered high-quality paired reads into contigs. BLAST was used to align contigs to the IMGT TRBV, TRBD and TRBJ reference genes, and CDR3 was defined following IMGT. Clonotypes above 0.1% frequency were classified as highly expanded clones. Shannon entropy served as the measure of repertoire diversity, while the Gini coefficient captured V-J evenness. Clonotypes shared by more than one individual were considered public. TCRdb itself trimmed the public reads at Q25 with fastp, ran MiXCR and retained productive beta chains. A single entry per CDR3 protein holds the most common genes and DNA from its merged rows. TCRdb's processing, not the study's, gives the V and J calls here. The sample yields under 350,000 distinct CDR3 sequences; 22% were counted once. The ten top clones hold around three fifths of the sample.

Study-level results and caveats: Lower TCR Shannon entropy and fewer highly expanded clones were observed in persistent Graves' disease patients than in newly diagnosed patients, which suggested clonal expansion. Sequencing and analysis were limited to the TCR beta chain. More public clonotypes were shared among persistent patients (under 3,000) than among newly diagnosed patients (more than 900). The study examined only peripheral blood because the primary lesion, thyroid tissue, could not be accessed. The authors noted that the small sample size was a limitation that may lower accuracy. TRBV28, TRBJ1-2 and TRBJ2-5 were preferentially used in persistent disease, while TRBV20-1 and TRBJ2-1 were favored in newly diagnosed disease.

This clonotype was seen more than once but under ten times. This receptor's antigen is unknown. Nothing much larger sits one base from this clone, and base qualities are not available. According to the study, the label for this sample's time point signals: persistent/refractory GD, antithyroid drugs over 5 years with positive TRAb. For both TCR sequencing and RNA sequencing, RNA was extracted from PBMCs in TRIzol. Graves' disease was diagnosed according to American Thyroid Association guidelines. Recruitment of patients was carried out at an endocrinology department in Xi'an, China. Each patient gave approximately 8.8 milliliters of peripheral blood, collected in an EDTA anticoagulant tube. Ficoll Paque Plus density gradient separation was used to isolate PBMCs, and no further T cell sorting was done. An Agilent 2100 Bioanalyzer and agarose gel were used to check RNA quality, and a NanoDrop 2000 was used to measure RNA concentration.

V is cut by 0 bases and J by 2 bases, and the space between the germline ends is 12 bases. The germline V gene sets CDR1 to SGHDT and CDR2 to YYEEEE. CDR3 length: 17 amino acids, cysteine to phenylalanine. Of the read, only the CDR3 DNA is kept; its 51 bases are in frame from base 1. The receptor was derived from a female donor with Graves disease. The material was peripheral blood mononuclear cells (PBMCs), obtained when the disease was refractory, from a patient treated with antithyroid drugs. The chain is assembled from TRBV5-6 and TRBJ2-6, and the D gene may be TRBD2, 6 bases matching. The CDR3 region: CASSLGWGGAGANVLTF. The DNA sequence is as follows: TGTGCCAGCAGCTTGGGTTGGGGCGGGGCTGGGGCCAACGTCCTGACTTTC.